The next 13 T cell receptor beta chains were all read from a single sample in a study of blood T cell repertoires in COVID-19. Here immunoSEQ multiplex PCR was the method, and the copy in TCRdb shows in-frame clones only, minus some. The table lists about 21,000 clones, around 92% of them singletons. Input material: peripheral blood. The source of these receptors is a human donor in a cohort sampled during active COVID-19.

The chain employs TRBV27 and TRBJ1-6; the D gene is possibly TRBD1 (5 bases). V lost 8 bases and J 7 bases, leaving 15 bases between the germline ends. The CDR3 spans 14 residues. Germline V lookup: CDR1 MNHEY, CDR2 SMNVEV (reference sequence). CDR3 region: CASGGGTDNSPLHF. The CDR3 nucleotides read TGTGCCAGCGGGGGGGGGACGGACAATTCACCCCTCCACTTT.

J is TRBJ1-2 and V is TRBV7-9; 7 bases map to TRBD1. Trimming took 5 bases from V and 1 from J; bases not matched to a gene: 4. This CDR3 has 14 amino acids. Germline-derived CDR1 and CDR2 are SEHNR and FQNEAQ (reference sequence). CDR3 protein: CASSGTDYNYGYTF. The CDR3, as DNA: TGTGCCAGCAGCGGGACAGATTATAACTATGGCTACACCTTC.

This chain links TRBV6-5 with TRBJ1-6, with D perhaps matching TRBD1 (5 bases). Between the trimmed V and J ends, which lost 5 bases and 5 bases, there was a span of 10 bases. This CDR3 spans 14 amino acids. In germline, CDR1 is MNHEY, CDR2 SVGAGI. The CDR3 DNA reads as TGTGCCAGCAGTAGACAGTCAGATAATTCACCCCTCCACTTT. It translates to CASSRQSDNSPLHF.

This clone was found once. V usage is TRBV4-2 and J usage is TRBJ1-5, with D perhaps TRBD1 (5 bases). The CDR3 is 15 amino acids. The germline V gene encodes CDR1 LGHNA and CDR2 YNFKEQ. The V gene lost 0 bases and the J gene lost 7 bases, with 13 bases spanning the gap. In DNA form, the CDR3 reads TGTGCCAGCAGCCAAGAGAAGCAGGGTGGCCAGCCCCAGCATTTT. Translated, it gives CASSQEKQGGQPQHF.

The chain carries TRBV19 and TRBJ2-2; the D gene is possibly TRBD2 (7 bases). Germline V gene lookup returns CDR1 LNHDA and CDR2 SQIVND (reference sequence). Trimming stripped 2 bases from V and 6 bases from J, with 10 bases between. This CDR3 comprises 14 residues. CDR3 amino acids: CASSIQGGAGELFF. In nucleotides, the CDR3 is TGTGCCAGTAGTATACAAGGGGGGGCCGGGGAGCTGTTTTTT.

The rearrangement links TRBV6-5 to TRBJ2-7; D is unresolved. Trimming took off 6 bases at V and 3 bases at J, with 12 bases between the two ends. The CDR3 spans 13 residues. Germline CDR1 and CDR2: MNHEY and SVGAGI. Here the CDR3 DNA reads TGTGCCAGCAGAATGGTCCAACACTACGAGCAGTACTTC. It codes for CASRMVQHYEQYF.

The count of this clone is one. The chain employs TRBV18 and TRBJ1-1; the D gene is possibly TRBD1 (5 bases). The CDR3 is 14 amino acids. Between the trimmed V and J ends, which lost 4 bases and 1 base, there was a span of 10 bases. Germline loops: CDR1 KGHSH, CDR2 LQKENI. CDR3 residues: CASSRGGWNTEAFF. In nucleotides, the CDR3 is TGTGCCAGCTCACGGGGCGGCTGGAACACTGAAGCTTTCTTT.

The chain joins TRBV3-1 (or the pseudogene TRBV3-2) to TRBJ2-1, with D perhaps matching TRBD2 (6 bases). The CDR3 loop spans 14 amino acids. Germline V gives CDR1 LGHDT, CDR2 YNNKEL (reference sequence). With 0 bases removed from V and 8 bases from J, the gap between germline ends came to 11 bases. The DNA of the CDR3 is TGTGCCAGCAGCCAAGATTCTGGAGGGGATGAGCAGTTCTTC. This codes for CASSQDSGGDEQFF.

V gene TRBV11-2 combines with J gene TRBJ1-1; D not resolved. CDR3 length equals 15 residues. V was clipped by 1 base and J by 0 bases, with 9 bases between them. From germline, CDR1 is SGHAT and CDR2 FQNNGV. The CDR3 loop reads CASSLGLVMNTEAFF. CDR3 DNA sequence: TGTGCCAGCAGCTTAGGTCTAGTTATGAACACTGAAGCTTTCTTT.

V and J are TRBV24-1 and TRBJ2-1; weak D call: TRBD2 (6 bases). V was shortened by 9 bases and J by 5 bases, with 22 bases between the two germline ends. The CDR3 runs to 16 residues. Germline V gene data show CDR1 as KGHDR and CDR2 as SFDVKD. The CDR3 DNA reads as TGTGCCACCGGAGAGGGCGGGGATCTACTTAACAATGAGCAGTTCTTC. Protein product: CATGEGGDLLNNEQFF.

This clone was detected a few times. The gene calls are TRBV28 and TRBJ2-7; 9 positions agree with TRBD2. The trim removed 6 bases at V and 0 bases at J, leaving 3 bases unmatched. The CDR3 sequence is 14 residues long. Germline lookup yields CDR1 MDHEN and CDR2 SYDVKM. The CDR3 coding sequence is TGTGCCAGCAGGTGGACTAGCGCCTCCTACGAGCAGTACTTC. This codes for CASRWTSASYEQYF.

This chain links TRBV7-6 with TRBJ2-1; the match to TRBD2 covers 9 bases. Germline loops: CDR1 SGHVS, CDR2 FNYEAQ. This CDR3 comprises 17 residues. Trimming took 1 base from V and 1 from J; bases not matched to a gene: 5. The chain's CDR3 is CASSLEASGVSYNEQFF. The CDR3 DNA follows: TGTGCCAGCAGCTTAGAGGCTAGCGGGGTATCCTACAATGAGCAGTTCTTC.

The chain is built from TRBV2 and TRBJ2-7, with 7 bases aligning to TRBD2. Germline loops: CDR1 SNHLY, CDR2 FYNNEI. The CDR3 is 15 residues long. The trim removed 6 bases at V and 3 bases at J, leaving 11 bases unmatched. The CDR3 sequence is CASRGLAGPLYEQYF. The DNA for the CDR3 is TGTGCCAGCAGGGGATTAGCGGGCCCGCTCTACGAGCAGTACTTC.